A selection of T cell receptor beta chains follows, all from one sample in a study of T cell responses to AZD1222 COVID-19 vaccine. Sequencing was performed with immunoSEQ multiplex PCR; in TCRdb, only in-frame clones are kept and a portion is missing. The profile shows 84,000 or so clones, approximately 86% of them singletons. Sequences were derived from peripheral blood, sampled on day 0 of AZD1222 vaccination. The receptors originated from an adult in good health. CDR3s include the opening cysteine and the closing phenylalanine or tryptophan. D genes are given only for firm matches. Expanded clones are given a class, and other clones once, few, many or no size at all.

>NA|NA|TRBV5-4|TRBJ1-6
TGTGCCAGCAGCTGGGGGGGAGGGGACGTTTCACCCCTCCACTTT
CASSWGGGDVSPLHF
>once|TRBD1|TRBV5-1|TRBJ2-2
TGCGCCAGCAGCGGAGGGACAGGGTTTACCGGGGAGCTGTTTTTT
CASSGGTGFTGELFF
>NA|TRBD1|TRBV10-1|TRBJ1-1
TGCGCCAGCGGTACTGGACAGGGGACTCGCGCTTTCTTT
CASGTGQGTRAFF
>NA|NA|TRBV7-9|TRBJ1-5
TGTGCCAGCACCTCAACTAGTAGCGGGCCCCAGCATTTT
CASTSTSSGPQHF
>NA|NA|TRBV7-9|TRBJ1-5
TGTGCCAGCAGCTTAGCGGGGAGGAATCAGCCCCAGCATTTT
CASSLAGRNQPQHF
>NA|TRBD2|TRBV7-8|TRBJ2-1
TGTGCCAGCAGCGAGACTAGCGAACAGGAGCAGTTCTTC
CASSETSEQEQFF
>NA|TRBD1|TRBV24-1|TRBJ1-4
TGTGCCACCAGTGACCCCGGACAGGCCGATGAAAAACTGTTTTTT
CATSDPGQADEKLFF
>NA|NA|TRBV7-2|TRBJ1-5
TGTGCCAGCAGCCCGATGGACAGTTTTTATAGCAATCAGCCCCAGCATTTT
CASSPMDSFYSNQPQHF
>NA|NA|TRBV4-2|TRBJ1-4
TGTGCCAGCAGCCCGGGACCGCCTCGGCTGTTTTTT
CASSPGPPRLFF
>NA|TRBD2|TRBV11-2|TRBJ2-5
TGTGCCAGCAGCTTAGAGGCTAGCGGGATACAAGAGACCCAGTACTTC
CASSLEASGIQETQYF
>NA|NA|TRBV4-3|TRBJ1-6
TGCGCCAGCAGCCAAGTGGGTGGTGGTTCACCCCTCCACTTT
CASSQVGGGSPLHF
>NA|NA|TRBV12-3/TRBV12-4|TRBJ2-7
TGTGCCAGCAGTTACAGTTACTACGAGCAGTACTTC
CASSYSYYEQYF
>NA|TRBD1|TRBV5-1|TRBJ2-1
TGCGCCAGCAGCAGCGGGACAGGGGGTAACAATGAGCAGTTCTTC
CASSSGTGGNNEQFF
>NA|TRBD2|TRBV27|TRBJ2-1
TGTGCCAGCAGTTTAGCCGGGACTAGCTCCTACAATGAGCAGTTCTTC
CASSLAGTSSYNEQFF
>NA|TRBD1|TRBV5-6|TRBJ2-7
TGTGCCAGCAGCGTAGCCGGGACAGGGAACGAGCAGTACTTC
CASSVAGTGNEQYF
>once|NA|TRBV11-1|TRBJ2-7
TGTGCCAGCAGCTCCAGGGGCGATGAGCAGTACTTC
CASSSRGDEQYF
>NA|NA|TRBV7-3|TRBJ2-1
TGTGCCAGCAGCTTGAGGGGACTCCTTGGTCGCAATGAGCAGTTCTTC
CASSLRGLLGRNEQFF
>NA|TRBD1|TRBV18|TRBJ2-3
TGTGCCAGCTCACCGACAGGGGCAACAGATACGCAGTATTTT
CASSPTGATDTQYF
>once|NA|TRBV19|TRBJ1-5
TGTGCCAGTAGTATGAGGCAGGGACGGGGTAGCAATCAGCCCCAGCATTTT
CASSMRQGRGSNQPQHF
>NA|NA|TRBV6-5|TRBJ1-1
TGTGCCAGCAGCTCAGGATGGGACACTGAAGCTTTCTTT
CASSSGWDTEAFF
>NA|NA|TRBV11-2|TRBJ2-1
TGTGCCAGCAGCCCCCCCGCTAGTATCAATGAGCAGTTCTTC
CASSPPASINEQFF
>few|TRBD1|TRBV28|TRBJ2-7
TGTGCCAGCAGTTCGCCCCCGCCGGGACAGATGTTCTCCTACGAGCAGTACTTC
CASSSPPPGQMFSYEQYF
>few|TRBD1|TRBV19|TRBJ1-1
TGTGCCAGTAGTAGCACAGGGGACACTGAAGCTTTCTTT
CASSSTGDTEAFF
>NA|NA|TRBV3-1/TRBV3-2|TRBJ1-3
TGTGCCAGCAGCTCCGGGACGGCTGGAAACACCATATATTTT
CASSSGTAGNTIYF
>NA|NA|TRBV4-1|TRBJ2-5
TGCGCCAGCAGCCAAGATCGAACAGAGACCCAGTACTTC
CASSQDRTETQYF
>NA|NA|TRBV21-1|TRBJ1-2
TGTGCCAGCAGCGGAACTTTAGATGGCTACACCTTC
CASSGTLDGYTF
>NA|NA|TRBV6-5|TRBJ1-3
TGTGCCAGCATTGGATCCTCTGGAAACACCATATATTTT
CASIGSSGNTIYF
>NA|NA|TRBV28|TRBJ2-5
TGTGCCAGCAGTACCAGGGAACTCCAAGAGACCCAGTACTTC
CASSTRELQETQYF
>NA|NA|TRBV5-1|TRBJ2-2
TGCGCCAGCAGCTTGGCCCCTCGGACGAACACCGGGGAGCTGTTTTTT
CASSLAPRTNTGELFF
>NA|NA|TRBV5-4|TRBJ2-1
TGTGCCAGCAGCTCCGTGGTAGGGAGCCTCAATGAGCAGTTCTTC
CASSSVVGSLNEQFF
>NA|TRBD1|TRBV6-6|TRBJ1-3
TGTGCCAGCAGTTACATGGGACAGGGGGGAAACACCATATATTTT
CASSYMGQGGNTIYF
>NA|NA|TRBV28|TRBJ2-7
TGTGCCAGCAGTTCAGTGGGACTGTTATACGAGCAGTACTTC
CASSSVGLLYEQYF
>NA|TRBD1|TRBV28|TRBJ1-3
TGTGCCAGCAGTTCCTCGGACAGGGGCGTCTCTGGAAACACCATATATTTT
CASSSSDRGVSGNTIYF
>NA|TRBD1|TRBV30|TRBJ2-2
TGTGCCTGGAGTGGGGCCCCACAGGGGACCGGGGAGCTGTTTTTT
CAWSGAPQGTGELFF